This TCR beta chain was retrieved from a study of T cells in Graves' hyperthyroidism and ophthalmopathy. Using RNA transcripts as the source, TCR beta CDR3 regions were amplified. First-round RT-PCR with HTBI primers amplified the TCR CDR3 region. TCRdb processed the multiplex PCR reads anew with MiXCR; each CDR3 protein has one entry. The table lists a few hundred thousand distinct CDR3 sequences, 35% to 55% of them singletons. Germline trimming cut 4 bases from V and 6 bases from J; bases unmatched to any gene: 2. The CDR3 covers 11 residues. CDR1 and CDR2 from the germline V gene are SQVTM and ANQGSEA.

V gene TRBV29-1 combines with J gene TRBJ1-2; 7 bases fit TRBD1. This clonotype originated in a woman under 30 with Graves' hyperthyroidism. Sequencing used peripheral blood or thyroid tissue (not recorded which). CDR3 DNA sequence: TGCAGCGTTGGACAGGGCGATGGCTACACCTTC. Residues: CSVGQGDGYTF.